Following are 27 T cell receptor beta chains from one sample sequenced in a study of blood T cell repertoires in COVID-19. This table comes from immunoSEQ multiplex PCR, and its TCRdb copy is limited to in-frame clones, with some not included. The sample consists of about 400,000 clones, around 87% of them appearing once. The sequencing input was PBMCs or T cells enriched from blood (not recorded which). The receptors derive from a man aged 40-49 years in a cohort exposed to, infected with or recovered from COVID-19 (not recorded which).

The J gene is TRBJ1-1, the V gene TRBV6-5; 8 bases are shared with TRBD1. J gave up 11 bases and V 0 bases, and 14 bases lay outside the gene matches. Per germline, CDR1 MNHEY and CDR2 SVGAGI. The CDR3 has 16 residues. CDR3 sequence (DNA): TGTGCCAGCAGTTACTCCGGGGCAGGGGGCTCTCTAACTGCTTTCTTT. This gives the protein CASSYSGAGGSLTAFF.

The V call is TRBV9, the J call TRBJ1-5, with D possibly TRBD1 on 5 matching bases. Germline V CDR1 and CDR2: SGDLS, YYNGEE. CDR3 size: 15 residues. Trimming cost V 2 bases and J 3 bases, with 12 bases left between them. The CDR3 spells CASSVSYGANQPQHF. CDR3 nucleotides: TGTGCCAGCAGCGTCAGCTATGGGGCCAATCAGCCCCAGCATTTT.

CDR3 DNA sequence: TGTGCCAGCAGCGCCGCAGGGGGAGGGAACACTGAAGCTTTCTTT. Encoded protein: CASSAAGGGNTEAFF. The chain has TRBV9 and TRBJ1-1; 7 positions match TRBD1. The V gene's germline CDR1 is SGDLS and CDR2 YYNGEE. The V segment lost 3 bases and the J segment 1 base; nucleotides outside the gene matches: 6. The CDR3 covers 15 residues.

The chain carries TRBV19 and TRBJ1-1; 7 bases agree with TRBD1. Germline CDR1 reads LNHDA; CDR2 reads SQIVND (reference sequence). V shed 0 bases and J 4 bases; nucleotides not matched to a gene: 11. The CDR3 is made up of 17 amino acids. DNA for the CDR3: TGTGCCAGTAGTATAGAGCGGCGAGGGGGCTGGATCACTGAAGCTTTCTTT. Protein product: CASSIERRGGWITEAFF.

As DNA, the CDR3 is TGTGCCAGCAGCTTATGGGACAGGAAAGGTGAGCAGTTCTTC. Its protein product is CASSLWDRKGEQFF. The rearrangement joins TRBV7-3 to TRBJ2-1, with 8 positions matching TRBD1. CDR1 and CDR2 (germline): SGHTA, FQGTGA. With 2 bases clipped from V and 9 bases from J, the junction kept 6 bases outside the gene matches. This CDR3 comprises 14 residues.

The chain carries TRBV11-2 and TRBJ2-2; 11 bases match TRBD2. The CDR3 length is 16 residues. CDR1 and CDR2 (germline): SGHAT, FQNNGV. V shed 2 bases and J 5 bases; nucleotides not matched to a gene: 4. The CDR3 DNA reads as TGTGCCAGCAGCTTACGAATAGCGGGAGGGACCGGGGAGCTGTTTTTT. Its protein is CASSLRIAGGTGELFF.

CDR3 loop: CASSVVRGAITEAFF. DNA for the CDR3: TGTGCCAGCAGCGTAGTGCGGGGGGCGATTACTGAAGCTTTCTTT. The chain has TRBV9 and TRBJ1-1; tentative D call: TRBD1 (6 bases). Germline assignment: CDR1 SGDLS and CDR2 YYNGEE. There are 15 residues in the CDR3. The germline V and J ends were trimmed by 0 bases and 5 bases, with 14 bases remaining between them.

The V call is TRBV5-1, the J call TRBJ2-7, with 11 bases lining up with TRBD1. The junction had 9 bases not matched to a gene; V was cut back by 3 bases and J by 4 bases. The germline V gene has CDR1 SGHRS and CDR2 YFSETQ. The CDR3 totals 16 residues. In DNA form, the CDR3 reads TGCGCCAGCAGCTCCCTGGGGGGGGACAGGGGGTACGAGCAGTACTTC. Translation gives CASSSLGGDRGYEQYF.

This clone was observed a single time. V and J are TRBV4-1 and TRBJ1-1; 9 nucleotides match TRBD1. Germline V gene sequence: CDR1 MGHRA, CDR2 YSYEKL. The CDR3 has 15 residues. J lost 0 bases, V lost 4 bases, and 3 bases had no gene match. In nucleotides, the CDR3 is TGCGCCAGCAGCCGAGGACAGGGGATGAACACTGAAGCTTTCTTT. This translates into CASSRGQGMNTEAFF.

Only one count was recorded for this clone. The V gene is TRBV28, the J gene TRBJ2-6; D gene ambiguous. CDR1 and CDR2 from the germline V gene are MDHEN and SYDVKM. The CDR3 runs to 15 residues. The V and J ends lost 7 bases and 0 bases respectively, with 10 bases between them. The CDR3 nucleotides are TGTGCCAGCAACACCCCCAGCTCTGGGGCCAACGTCCTGACTTTC. Translated: CASNTPSSGANVLTF.

The V gene is TRBV5-5, the J gene TRBJ2-3, with D unresolved. The V and J ends lost 2 bases and 0 bases respectively, with 7 bases between them. Germline V gene lookup returns CDR1 SGHKS and CDR2 YYEKEE (reference sequence). This CDR3 spans 14 amino acids. Here the CDR3 reads CASSFGSSTDTQYF. The CDR3 DNA reads TGTGCCAGCAGCTTCGGGTCTAGCACAGATACGCAGTATTTT.

This clone was seen just once. The rearrangement uses TRBV6-5 and TRBJ1-1; 9 bases agree with TRBD1. V dropped 5 bases and J dropped 1; count of bases not matched to a gene: 8. The CDR3 consists of 16 residues. The germline V gene has CDR1 MNHEY and CDR2 SVGAGI. The CDR3 here is CASSHFLGQGNTEAFF. The CDR3 DNA sequence: TGTGCCAGCAGTCACTTCCTGGGACAGGGGAACACTGAAGCTTTCTTT.

The rearrangement joins TRBV10-1 to TRBJ2-7; 9 nucleotides line up with TRBD2. With 7 bases clipped from V and 6 bases from J, the junction kept 10 bases outside the gene matches. Germline values: CDR1 WNHNN, CDR2 SYGVQD (reference sequence). This CDR3 is built from 14 residues. This CDR3 reads CASNSGTSRGEQYF. The CDR3, as DNA: TGCGCCAGCAACTCCGGGACTAGCCGCGGCGAGCAGTACTTC.

The chain links TRBV7-9 to TRBJ2-3; 7 positions agree with TRBD2. The CDR3 totals 15 residues. With 7 bases clipped from V and 2 bases from J, the junction kept 9 bases outside the gene matches. Germline values: CDR1 SEHNR, CDR2 FQNEAQ (reference sequence). Here the CDR3 DNA reads TGTGCCAGCACTAAGTGGGAGGGCCTCACAGATACGCAGTATTTT. Translation gives CASTKWEGLTDTQYF.

The V gene is TRBV5-8, the J gene TRBJ1-5, with TRBD1 matching over 7 bases. Germline loops: CDR1 SGHTS, CDR2 YDEGEE. The CDR3 length is 16 residues. Trimming removed 4 bases from V and 3 bases from J; junction bases left unmatched: 10. The CDR3 protein is CASSLTTGENNQPQHF. CDR3 bases: TGTGCCAGCAGCCTAACAACAGGGGAAAACAATCAGCCCCAGCATTTT.

This chain joins TRBV7-9 and TRBJ1-6; D unresolved. The germline gives CDR1 SEHNR, CDR2 FQNEAQ (reference sequence). This CDR3 is 14 amino acids long. The V and J ends lost 3 bases and 6 bases respectively, with 9 bases between them. CDR3 sequence (DNA): TGTGCCAGCAGCTTGGGCCTCTTTAATTCACCCCTCCACTTT. Encoded protein: CASSLGLFNSPLHF.

The chain uses TRBV5-1 and TRBJ2-3; the match to TRBD1 covers 7 bases. The CDR3 length is 15 residues. V shed 4 bases, J shed 2 bases, and the junction held 7 bases outside the gene matches. CDR1 is SGHRS, CDR2 YFSETQ, per germline. CDR3 coding DNA: TGCGCCAGCAGCACCGGACAGGTTCTCACAGATACGCAGTATTTT. It codes for CASSTGQVLTDTQYF.

A single count supports this clone. The rearrangement uses TRBV6-5 and TRBJ1-6; D is ambiguous. V lost 6 bases and J lost 6, with 6 bases in between. The CDR3 totals 12 residues. The germline gives CDR1 MNHEY, CDR2 SVGAGI. Here the CDR3 reads CASSVLNSPLHF. In DNA form, the CDR3 reads TGTGCCAGCAGCGTCCTTAATTCACCCCTCCACTTT.

Here the CDR3 DNA reads TGCAGCGCCCTCGGGAGGGGACTAGCGGGAGTAGTCATTCAGTACTTC. Amino acids: CSALGRGLAGVVIQYF. The V gene is TRBV29-1, the J gene TRBJ2-4; 14 bases are shared with TRBD2. J lost 9 bases, V lost 7 bases, and 14 bases had no gene match. CDR3 length: 16 residues. The germline V gene has CDR1 SQVTM and CDR2 ANQGSEA.

The chain combines TRBV5-7 with TRBJ1-6, with 8 bases matching TRBD1. TRBV5-7 is assigned to the ORF class and has an uncertain function. This CDR3 has 15 residues. The ends lost 5 bases at V and 7 bases at J; junction bases unmatched: 8. The CDR3 sequence: CASSLRQGRNSPLHF. As DNA, the CDR3 is TGTGCCAGCAGTCTCCGACAGGGGAGAAATTCACCCCTCCACTTT.

This clone occurred once. The genes are TRBV21-1 and TRBJ2-1; the table's D gene call, TRBD1, was not cross checked with the DNA. TRBV21-1 is assigned pseudogene status. The CDR3 has 17 residues. The CDR3 DNA is TGTGCCAGCAGCAAAGTGGGTTGGGCAGGGGTCACGAATGAGCAGTTCTTC. Encoded protein: CASSKVGWAGVTNEQFF.

This clone was counted between two and nine times. The rearrangement links TRBV5-1 to TRBJ2-5; 8 positions agree with TRBD1. Germline lookup yields CDR1 SGHRS and CDR2 YFSETQ. The CDR3 sequence is 13 residues long. J gave up 3 bases and V 7 bases, and 5 bases lay outside the gene matches. CDR3 region: CASAPGGEETQYF. Here the CDR3 DNA reads TGCGCCAGCGCTCCAGGGGGCGAAGAGACCCAGTACTTC.

The chain has TRBV7-2 and TRBJ2-1; 8 nucleotides align to TRBD2. CDR3 size: 12 residues. Germline CDR1 reads SGHTA; CDR2 reads FQGNSA. V lost 6 bases and J lost 10; bases outside the gene matches: 5. The CDR3: CASSPIAGEQFF. The CDR3, as DNA: TGTGCCAGCAGTCCGATAGCGGGGGAGCAGTTCTTC. Variable domain in full (rest from reference TRBV7-2 and TRBJ2-1): GAGVSQSPSNKVTEKGKDVELRCDPISGHTALYWYRQSLGQGLEFLIYFQGNSAPDKSGLPSDRFSAERTGGSVSTLTIQRTQQEDSAVYLCASSPIAGEQFFGPGTRLTVL.

This chain's CDR3 is CASSEWDKRTNEKLFF. The CDR3 DNA reads TGTGCCAGCAGTGAATGGGACAAAAGGACTAATGAAAAACTGTTTTTT. This sequence joins TRBV6-1 and TRBJ1-4; D might be TRBD1 (6 bases). The CDR3 contains 16 residues. Trimming removed 2 bases at V and 2 bases at J, with 12 bases between. Germline V gene sequence: CDR1 MNHNS, CDR2 SASEGT.

V and J are TRBV15 and TRBJ1-4; tentative D call: TRBD1 (5 bases). CDR3 length equals 15 residues. Germline V gene data show CDR1 as LNHNV and CDR2 as YYDKDF (reference sequence). The V and J ends lost 3 bases and 4 bases respectively, with 12 bases between them. The CDR3 is CATSRGGVFNEKLFF. The CDR3 DNA sequence: TGTGCCACCAGCAGGGGGGGAGTCTTTAATGAAAAACTGTTTTTT.

This clone is a singleton in its sample. The chain recombines TRBV4-1 with TRBJ1-1; D remains ambiguous. Germline-derived CDR1 and CDR2 are MGHRA and YSYEKL. There are 12 residues in the CDR3. Trimming removed 4 bases from V and 2 bases from J, with 5 bases in between. The CDR3 DNA follows: TGCGCCAGCAGCCGACAAAACACTGAAGCTTTCTTT. Amino acids: CASSRQNTEAFF.

The chain is built from TRBV24-1 and TRBJ1-1; possibly TRBD1 for D (6 bases). The CDR3 is 13 residues long. The germline gives CDR1 KGHDR, CDR2 SFDVKD. The V end lost 7 bases, the J end lost 5 bases, and 13 bases lay between the germline ends. Here the CDR3 DNA reads TGTGCCACCAGGTCAGGGGTAGGTACTGAAGCTTTCTTT. It codes for CATRSGVGTEAFF.